This TCR beta chain was observed in a study of blood T cell repertoires in COVID-19 (dated by TCRdb to 2018 to 2021). Context from the whole study: Samples from collaborators originated in the United States, Italy and Spain and spanned both the acute and convalescent phases of COVID-19. Deeply sampled blood TCRbeta repertoires from subjects exposed to, actively infected with, or recovered from COVID-19 were included in the dataset. Where available, HLA class I and class II types were obtained from metadata supplied by the sample provider rather than from assay-based typing. A de-identified subject ID, COVID-19 status, age in years and sex were almost always included in the sample metadata. The repertoires were made available in a free public database intended to serve as a resource for research on the immune response to SARS-CoV-2. The prospective study material was composed of cDNA or gDNA derived from T cells, B-cell-depleted T cells, or PBMCs. Samples were obtained from the ongoing ImmuneRACE study (first 160 participants) and from over a thousand subjects provided by 6 global collaborators. The study at large found these results: How much clinical and demographic metadata was included differed by source and by participant, and the metadata was provided uncurated.

Concerning this clone itself: Its binding antigen is unknown. Base qualities are missing; no much larger clone stands one base away.

Collaborating institutions collected whole blood in K2EDTA tubes following their own protocols. For TCRbeta analysis, collaborator samples were shipped as frozen whole blood, as isolated PBMCs, or as DNA extracted from either sample type. TCRbeta CDR3 regions were amplified from genomic DNA using the immunoSEQ Assay, a bias-controlled multiplex PCR. Per the authors' processing: The number of nucleated cells in each sample was estimated from the amplification of reference gene primers within the assay. To quantify the absolute abundance of each unique TCRbeta CDR3 rearrangement, sequence reads were collapsed and filtered. For each sample, productive Simpson clonality was calculated as the square root of Simpson's diversity index over productive rearrangements. In TCRdb, the immuneACCESS table is reduced to in-frame sequences with V and J assigned. These tables do not hold every clone; where another copy was compared, an unresolved V gene accounts for under half, and the others remain unexplained. From that table come the V and J calls and clone size; the DNA was used to work out D and trimming. This sample comprises more than 250,000 clones, 75% to 90% of them detected only once. Of the sample, 8.6% is held by the ten largest clones.

The CDR3 runs 15 amino acids, cysteine and phenylalanine included. Only the CDR3 DNA is retained, 45 bases long and in frame from the first base. The germline V gene gives CDR1 as SGHTS and CDR2 as YDEGEE. The junction carries 14 bases between V and J, which are trimmed by 1 base and 6 bases respectively. The TCR was taken from a human donor in a cohort sampled during active COVID-19. The rearranged segments are TRBV5-8 and TRBJ1-5, and the D gene may be TRBD1, 5 bases matching. Sequencing used peripheral blood. The CDR3 region reads CASSLLGASIQPQHF. The DNA sequence is TGTGCCAGCAGCTTGCTAGGGGCATCGATTCAGCCCCAGCATTTT. The entire variable domain, with the stretches around the CDR3 drawn from the reference TRBV5-8 and TRBJ1-5 proteins, is EAGVTQSPTHLIKTRGQQATLRCSPISGHTSVYWYQQALGLGLQFLLWYDEGEERNRGNFPPRFSGRQFPNYSSELNVNALELEDSALYLCASSLLGASIQPQHFGDGTRLSIL.